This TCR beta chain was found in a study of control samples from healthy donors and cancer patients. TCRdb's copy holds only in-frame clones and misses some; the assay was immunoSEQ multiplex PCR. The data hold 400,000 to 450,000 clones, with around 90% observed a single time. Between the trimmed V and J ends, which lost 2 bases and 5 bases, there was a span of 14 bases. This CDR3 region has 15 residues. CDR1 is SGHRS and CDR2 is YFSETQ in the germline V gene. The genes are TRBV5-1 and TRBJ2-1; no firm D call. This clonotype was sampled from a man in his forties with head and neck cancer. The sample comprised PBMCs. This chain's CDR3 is CASSLIPGQDNEQFF. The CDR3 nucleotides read TGCGCCAGCAGCTTAATCCCGGGCCAGGACAATGAGCAGTTCTTC.